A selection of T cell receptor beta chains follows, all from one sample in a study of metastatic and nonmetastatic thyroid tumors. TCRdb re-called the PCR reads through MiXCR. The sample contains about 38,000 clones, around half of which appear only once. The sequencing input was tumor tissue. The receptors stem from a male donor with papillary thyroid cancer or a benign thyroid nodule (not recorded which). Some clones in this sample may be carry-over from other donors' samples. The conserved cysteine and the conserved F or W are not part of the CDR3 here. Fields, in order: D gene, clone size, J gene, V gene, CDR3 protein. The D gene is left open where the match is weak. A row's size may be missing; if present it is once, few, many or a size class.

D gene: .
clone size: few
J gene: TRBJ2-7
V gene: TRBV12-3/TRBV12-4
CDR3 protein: ASSLAGLREQY

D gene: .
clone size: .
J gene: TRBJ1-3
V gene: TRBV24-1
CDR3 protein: ATSDTQGSGNTIY

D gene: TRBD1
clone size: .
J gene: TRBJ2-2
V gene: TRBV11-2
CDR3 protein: ASSSETGANTGELF

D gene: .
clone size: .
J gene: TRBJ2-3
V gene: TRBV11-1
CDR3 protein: ASSLVGGSSTDTQY

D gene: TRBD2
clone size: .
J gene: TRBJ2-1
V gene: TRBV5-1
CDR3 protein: ASSLAEVAGGRRQF

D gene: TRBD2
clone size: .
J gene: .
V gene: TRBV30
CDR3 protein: AWSVTSGRAIQF

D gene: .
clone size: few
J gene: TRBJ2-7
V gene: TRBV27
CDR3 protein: ASSLSGSLFDEQY

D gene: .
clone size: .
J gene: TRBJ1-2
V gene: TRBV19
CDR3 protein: ASSIREDGYT

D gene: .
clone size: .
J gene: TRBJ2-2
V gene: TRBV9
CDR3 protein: ASSTISGAGELF

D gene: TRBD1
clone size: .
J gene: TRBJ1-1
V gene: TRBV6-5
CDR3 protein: ASSYSGTELEAF

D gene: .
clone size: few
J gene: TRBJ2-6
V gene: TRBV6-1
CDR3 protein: ASSEDSTGANVLT

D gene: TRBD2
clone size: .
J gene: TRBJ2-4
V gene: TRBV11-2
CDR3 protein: ASSFGLAGASIAKNIQY

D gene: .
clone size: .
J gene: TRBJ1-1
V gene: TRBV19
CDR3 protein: ASNDIRASNTEAF

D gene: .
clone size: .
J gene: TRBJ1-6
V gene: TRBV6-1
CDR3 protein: ASSSTWPAYNSPLH

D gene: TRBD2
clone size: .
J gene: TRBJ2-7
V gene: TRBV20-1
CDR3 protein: SAKGLGTYEQY

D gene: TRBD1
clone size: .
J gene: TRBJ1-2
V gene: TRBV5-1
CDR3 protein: ASSLAAGGAEGDGYT

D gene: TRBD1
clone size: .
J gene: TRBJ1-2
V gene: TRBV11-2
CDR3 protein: ASSKRTDRGNYGYT

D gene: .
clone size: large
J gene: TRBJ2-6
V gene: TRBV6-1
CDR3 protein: ASSEVSSGANVLT

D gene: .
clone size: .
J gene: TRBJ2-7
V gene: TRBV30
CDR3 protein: AWSVQLGGQY

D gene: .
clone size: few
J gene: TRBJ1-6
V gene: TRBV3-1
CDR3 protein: ASSQDPGGVSPLH

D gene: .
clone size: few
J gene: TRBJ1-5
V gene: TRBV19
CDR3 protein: ASARGQFSNQPQH

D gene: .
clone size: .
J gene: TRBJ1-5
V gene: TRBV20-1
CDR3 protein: SARDPLQEIYSNQPQH

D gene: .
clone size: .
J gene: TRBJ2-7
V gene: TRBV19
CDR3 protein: ASSPGRHCEQY

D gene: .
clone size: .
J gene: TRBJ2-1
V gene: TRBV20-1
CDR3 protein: SARWHQGLYNEQF

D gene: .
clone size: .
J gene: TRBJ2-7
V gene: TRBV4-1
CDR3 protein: ASSQDSSSSYEQY

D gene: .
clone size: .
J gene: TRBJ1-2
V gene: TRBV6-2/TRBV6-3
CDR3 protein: ASSYALREEGYT

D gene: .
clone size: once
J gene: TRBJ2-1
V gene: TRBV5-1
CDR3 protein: ASSIGNYNEQF

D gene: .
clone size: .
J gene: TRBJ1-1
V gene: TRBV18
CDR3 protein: ASAHGDTEAF

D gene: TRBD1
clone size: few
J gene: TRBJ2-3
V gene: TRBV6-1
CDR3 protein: ASSIGTGGTDTQY

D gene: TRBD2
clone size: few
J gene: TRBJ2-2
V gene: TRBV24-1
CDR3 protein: ATSDLLAGTGELF

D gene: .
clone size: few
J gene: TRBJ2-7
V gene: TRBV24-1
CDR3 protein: ATSDFRGRAYEQY

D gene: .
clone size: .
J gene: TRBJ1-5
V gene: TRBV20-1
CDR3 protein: SARGQAFYSNQPQH

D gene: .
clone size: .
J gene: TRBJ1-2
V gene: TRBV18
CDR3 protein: ASSPDSDYGYT

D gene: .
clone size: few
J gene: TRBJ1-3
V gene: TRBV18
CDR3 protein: ASSPGRSGNTIY

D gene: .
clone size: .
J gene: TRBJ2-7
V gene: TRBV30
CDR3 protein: AWSRQTGTRKYEQY

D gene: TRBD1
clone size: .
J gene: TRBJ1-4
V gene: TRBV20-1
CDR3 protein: SASVAPGQGGAEEKLF

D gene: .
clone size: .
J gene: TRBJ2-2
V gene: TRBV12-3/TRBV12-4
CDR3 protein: ASSPQAYTGELF

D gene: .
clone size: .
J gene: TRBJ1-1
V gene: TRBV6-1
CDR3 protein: ASRGTQNTEAF

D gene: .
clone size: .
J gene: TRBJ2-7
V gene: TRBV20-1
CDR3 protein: SAIHRDKTPYEQY

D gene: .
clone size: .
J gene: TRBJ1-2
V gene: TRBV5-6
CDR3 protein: ASSLTGGPDYGYT

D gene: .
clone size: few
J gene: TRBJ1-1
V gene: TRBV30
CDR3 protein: AWSVSGEAF